The 25 T cell receptor beta chains given below trace back to one sample, sequenced in a study of post-analysis software for immune sequencing data. Whole-study findings and limits: Compared with controls, patients had more of 4 to 6 TRBV segments, including TRBV5-6, TRBV5-1 and TRBV20-1.

Unique-molecular-identifier-tagged TCR beta cDNA libraries were used. MiXCR, applied by TCRdb to the PCR reads, yields one record per CDR3 protein. The sample yields a few hundred thousand distinct CDR3 sequences, approximately 34% seen once. Their specific antigens are unknown. The sequenced sample consisted of blood. These TCRs come from a girl between 5 and 17 years old with multiple sclerosis.

Comment on this clonotype: A read error may explain this, as a much larger clone is one base away. CDR3 DNA: TGTGCCAGCAAACTCACCGGGGGGCATGGCTACACCTTC. Protein product: CASKLTGGHGYTF. The V gene is TRBV6-5, the J gene TRBJ1-2; D is perhaps TRBD1 (6 bases). From germline, CDR1 is MNHEY and CDR2 SVGAGI. Between the trimmed V and J ends, which lost 7 bases and 6 bases, there was a span of 15 bases. This CDR3 is built from 13 residues.

V usage is TRBV7-9 and J usage is TRBJ2-1; D gene ambiguous. V dropped 3 bases and J dropped 5 bases, with 8 bases sitting between them. Germline loops: CDR1 SEHNR, CDR2 FQNEAQ (reference sequence). The CDR3 runs to 13 residues. The CDR3 nucleotides read TGTGCCAGCAGCTTTAACCGGGACAATGAGCAGTTCTTC. Protein product: CASSFNRDNEQFF.

The chain is built from TRBV21-1 and TRBJ2-3; the D call of TRBD1 is as the table states it, not checked on the DNA. TRBV21-1 is described as a pseudogene. This CDR3 is 16 amino acids long. The CDR3 reads CASSPEGGPPTDTQYF. CDR3 in DNA: TGTGCCAGCAGCCCGGAGGGGGGACCCCCCACAGATACGCAGTATTTT.

This clonotype was recorded at least ten times. The V gene is TRBV11-2, the J gene TRBJ2-3, with unresolved D. The germline V gene has CDR1 SGHAT and CDR2 FQNNGV. This CDR3 spans 16 amino acids. V shed 3 bases and J shed 1 base, with 14 bases lying between them. DNA for the CDR3: TGTGCCAGCAGCTTGGAAGGAGCGACGGGCACAGATACGCAGTATTTT. Its translation: CASSLEGATGTDTQYF.

The rearrangement joins TRBV20-1 to TRBJ2-3, with D perhaps TRBD2 (5 bases). Germline V lookup: CDR1 DFQATT, CDR2 SNEGSKA (reference sequence). V was clipped by 2 bases and J by 1 base, with 16 bases between them. The CDR3 has 16 residues. The CDR3, as DNA: TGCAGTGCTAGACCTGGACTTCTTGGTGGCACAGATACGCAGTATTTT. Its protein is CSARPGLLGGTDTQYF.

This clonotype was seen a handful of times. With a much larger clone just one base away, this may be a read error. The chain uses TRBV24-1 and TRBJ2-5; 13 bases line up with TRBD2. The closer fit of TRBJ2-7 to the DNA end suggests the J call may be wrong. CDR1 and CDR2 (germline): KGHDR, SFDVKD. The CDR3 runs 13 residues. In DNA, the CDR3 is TGTGCCACCGGGACTAGCGGGGTTCTCGAGCAGTACTTC. It is translated as CATGTSGVLEQYF.

This clonotype turned up a few times. A single base separates this from a much larger clone, so it may be a read error. J is TRBJ2-5 and V is TRBV7-9; D might be TRBD2 (6 bases). Germline CDR1 is SEHNR and CDR2 is FQNEAQ (reference sequence). The CDR3 is 16 amino acids. V was trimmed by 6 bases and J by 7 bases, leaving 24 bases between them. The CDR3 DNA follows: TGTGCCAGCAGTGCCCCGAGAGCGTTTGGGCGGGGGACCCAGTACTTC. This encodes CASSAPRAFGRGTQYF.

The sample holds a few counts of this clonotype. A read error may explain this, as a much larger clone is one base away. The chain combines TRBV24-1 with TRBJ2-1; TRBD1 matches at 12 bases. The CDR3 spans 16 residues. Germline values: CDR1 KGHDR, CDR2 SFDVKD. In nucleotides, the CDR3 is TGTGCCGCCAGTGTGGGCCGGGACAGGGGGCTTGGGGAGCAGTTCTTC. Translating it yields CAASVGRDRGLGEQFF.

This clonotype was seen at least ten times. The J gene is TRBJ1-2, the V gene TRBV24-1; 9 bases are a match to TRBD1. J gave up 4 bases and V 2 bases, and 4 bases lay outside the gene matches. Germline V gene lookup returns CDR1 KGHDR and CDR2 SFDVKD. The CDR3 runs 15 residues. The CDR3 here is CATSDSGTGPYGYTF. In DNA form, the CDR3 reads TGTGCCACCAGTGATTCCGGGACAGGGCCCTATGGCTACACCTTC.

The gene calls are TRBV7-2 and TRBJ2-1; no reliable D call. Trimming pared 4 bases from V and 0 bases from J, leaving 13 bases between. There are 16 residues in the CDR3. Germline CDR1 SGHTA, CDR2 FQGNSA. CDR3: CASSYLPSASYNEQFF. CDR3 in DNA: TGTGCCAGCAGCTACCTACCCAGCGCCTCCTACAATGAGCAGTTCTTC.

This clonotype has a count of ten or more. The V and J genes are TRBV5-6 and TRBJ2-4; TRBD1 or TRBD2 may be the D gene (6 bases each). The CDR3 runs to 16 residues. Looked up from germline, CDR1 is SGHDT and CDR2 is YYEEEE. V dropped 3 bases and J dropped 0 bases, with 13 bases sitting between them. CDR3 DNA: TGTGCCAGCAGCTCCGGGGGCGGACTAGCCAAAAACATTCAGTACTTC. Translating gives CASSSGGGLAKNIQYF.

This clonotype has a handful of counts. One base away lies a much larger clone, so this may be a sequencing read error. The chain has TRBV6-1 and TRBJ2-1; D is perhaps TRBD1 (6 bases). Germline CDR1 reads MNHNS; CDR2 reads SASEGT. Trimming left V 8 bases short and J 6 bases short, with 17 bases between. The CDR3 spans 14 residues. The chain's CDR3 is CASVRGFTCNEQFF. The DNA of the CDR3 is TGTGCCAGCGTGAGGGGGTTTACCTGCAATGAGCAGTTCTTC.

This clonotype was picked up many times. This rearrangement joins TRBV5-5 to TRBJ2-7; D is unclear. Trimming stripped 0 bases from V and 0 bases from J, with 10 bases between. Germline-derived CDR1 and CDR2 are SGHKS and YYEKEE (reference sequence). This CDR3 spans 15 amino acids. The CDR3 region has the DNA TGTGCCAGCAGCTTGGCGGCCTCCAGCTCCTACGAGCAGTACTTC. As protein: CASSLAASSSYEQYF.

With regard to this clonotype: An end of the junction differs from the germline gene, which may be a read error. The rearrangement links TRBV6-6 to TRBJ2-5; D unresolved. Germline lookup yields CDR1 MNHNY and CDR2 SVGAGI (reference sequence). This CDR3 is built from 15 residues. DNA for the CDR3: TGTGCCGGCAGTTACTCGCAGGAATGGGAAGAGACCCAGTACTTC. It translates to CAGSYSQEWEETQYF.

This clonotype appeared a few times. The chain employs TRBV24-1 and TRBJ2-5, with TRBD2 matching 9 bases. Germline V gives CDR1 KGHDR, CDR2 SFDVKD. Losses at the gene ends were 4 bases for V and 3 bases for J; bases not matched to a gene: 8. The CDR3 consists of 16 residues. The CDR3 DNA sequence: TGTGCCACCAGTGACCCCGGACTAGCGAAAAAAGAGACCCAGTACTTC. It encodes CATSDPGLAKKETQYF.

This clonotype was counted many times. The J gene is TRBJ2-1, the V gene TRBV7-3; 8 bases are a match to TRBD2. Trimming at V came to 2 bases and at J to 4 bases, leaving 4 bases not matched to a gene. The CDR3 spans 15 residues. From germline, CDR1 is SGHTA and CDR2 FQGTGA. CDR3 nucleotides: TGTGCCAGCAGCTTACCGGGACTAGATTACAATGAGCAGTTCTTC. It yields the protein CASSLPGLDYNEQFF.

This clonotype was seen many times. CDR3 loop: CASSFSVSDTQYF. CDR3 nucleotides: TGTGCCAGCAGCTTCTCGGTATCGGATACGCAGTATTTT. The chain employs TRBV11-3 and TRBJ2-3; D gene uncertain. This CDR3 is 13 amino acids long. The germline V and J ends were trimmed by 3 bases and 6 bases, with 10 bases remaining between them. CDR1 is SGHNT, CDR2 YENEEA, per germline.

Worth noting for this clonotype: One end of the junction does not line up with germline, which may come from a read error. The V call is TRBV20-1, the J call TRBJ2-1; the match to TRBD2 covers 11 bases. Germline CDR1 reads DFQATT; CDR2 reads SNEGSKA (reference sequence). The length of the CDR3 is 15 residues. CDR3 DNA sequence: TGCAGTGCTACAACTAGCGGGAGCTCCTACAATGTGCAGTTCTTC. As protein: CSATTSGSSYNVQFF.

CDR3 sequence reads: CASSPFRYNEQFF. The CDR3 region has the DNA TGTGCCAGCAGCCCCTTTAGGTACAATGAGCAGTTCTTC. This rearrangement joins TRBV7-2 to TRBJ2-1; no definite D call. Germline-derived CDR1 and CDR2 are SGHTA and FQGNSA. This CDR3 region has 13 residues. With 5 bases removed from V and 4 bases from J, the gap between germline ends came to 9 bases.

The chain couples TRBV2 to TRBJ2-1, with 11 bases lining up with TRBD2. Germline values: CDR1 SNHLY, CDR2 FYNNEI. This CDR3 contains 16 residues. Unmatched junction bases numbered 6, after V lost 3 bases and J lost 5 bases. The CDR3 sequence is CASSDPGLAEHNEQFF. CDR3 coding DNA: TGTGCCAGCAGTGATCCGGGACTAGCGGAACACAATGAGCAGTTCTTC.

This clonotype was observed many times. The rearrangement links TRBV20-1 to TRBJ2-1; 12 nucleotides line up with TRBD2. Trimming at V came to 6 bases and at J to 6 bases, leaving 6 bases not matched to a gene. The CDR3 sequence is 14 residues long. CDR1 is DFQATT and CDR2 is SNEGSKA in the germline V gene (reference sequence). CDR3: CSAAPSGRANEQFF. CDR3 coding DNA: TGCAGTGCCGCCCCTAGCGGGAGGGCCAATGAGCAGTTCTTC.

With regard to this clonotype: A read error is possible here, since a much larger clone lies one base away. This chain joins TRBV27 and TRBJ2-1; maybe TRBD2 (5 bases). The CDR3 extends over 17 amino acids. The V gene's germline CDR1 is MNHEY and CDR2 SMNVEV (reference sequence). The CDR3 nucleotides are TGTGCCAGCAGTTTATCGAGGGCAGGTCGCTCCTACAATGCGCAGTTCTTC. It yields the protein CASSLSRAGRSYNAQFF.

To note about this clonotype: Being one base from a much bigger clone, this may be a read error. The rearrangement joins TRBV7-8 to TRBJ2-5, with TRBD2 matching over 11 bases. The assigned J gene may be wrong: the sequence end matches TRBJ2-7 better. This CDR3 is built from 18 residues. Germline V gene lookup returns CDR1 SGHVS and CDR2 FQNEAQ. As DNA, the CDR3 is TGTGCCAGCAGCTCAACTGATACTAGCGGGAGTGGGGCCTACGAGCAGTACTTC. Translation: CASSSTDTSGSGAYEQYF.

Points on this clonotype: A much bigger clone sits one base away, suggesting this may be a read error. This rearrangement joins TRBV7-9 to TRBJ2-7; possibly TRBD1 or TRBD2 for D (7 bases each). The J call could be wrong; TRBJ2-5 is a better fit for the DNA end. The V gene's germline CDR1 is SEHNR and CDR2 FQNEAQ (reference sequence). This CDR3 has 15 residues. The CDR3 coding sequence is TGTGTCAGCAGCTTAGGGGGGGACAGCGGAGAGACCCAGTACTTC. Protein sequence: CVSSLGGDSGETQYF.

The genes are TRBV18 and TRBJ1-1; unclear D gene. From germline, CDR1 is KGHSH and CDR2 LQKENI. V lost 3 bases and J lost 7, with 15 bases in between. The CDR3 spans 14 residues. CDR3 sequence: CASSPRTEWGEAFF. The CDR3, as DNA: TGTGCCAGCTCACCTCGGACGGAGTGGGGTGAAGCTTTCTTT.